These 13 T cell receptor beta chains came from one sample sequenced in a study of T-cell memory formation after mild COVID-19. Each CDR3 protein gets one entry after TCRdb re-called the 5' RACE reads with MiXCR. The profile covers 150,000 to 200,000 distinct CDR3 sequences, with about a fifth appearing a single time and roughly 24% taken by the ten largest. Sequencing used PBMCs or a T cell subset sorted from them (not recorded which). These receptors were collected from an adult woman who had mild COVID-19 (a few samples of this study predate the infection). Cell type and time point are not known.

The CDR3 region has the DNA TGCAGCGCCGGGACAGGGGGAGGTGGCGAGCAGTACTTC. This sequence encodes CSAGTGGGGEQYF. This chain joins TRBV29-1 and TRBJ2-7; 11 bases are a match to TRBD1. Germline trimming cut 7 bases from V and 6 bases from J; bases unmatched to any gene: 8. Looked up from germline, CDR1 is SQVTM and CDR2 is ANQGSEA. This CDR3 region has 13 residues.

This clonotype came up a few times. V and J are TRBV30 and TRBJ2-1; D is unresolved. Per the germline V gene, CDR1 is GTSNPN and CDR2 is SVGIG (reference sequence). Between the trimmed V and J ends, which lost 0 bases and 4 bases, there was a span of 16 bases. The CDR3 is 16 residues long. DNA for the CDR3: TGTGCCTGGAGTGTAGTCCCGCCCTGGGGTTACAATGAGCAGTTCTTC. Its translation: CAWSVVPPWGYNEQFF.

The count of this clonotype is one. The V gene is TRBV29-1, the J gene TRBJ2-7; D unresolved. The CDR3 contains 12 residues. Between the trimmed V and J ends, which lost 0 bases and 6 bases, there was a span of 9 bases. Germline loops: CDR1 SQVTM, CDR2 ANQGSEA. CDR3 sequence reads: CSVEERGLEQYF. The CDR3 region has the DNA TGCAGCGTTGAAGAGCGTGGTCTCGAGCAGTACTTC.

This chain uses TRBV7-8 with TRBJ1-1; D is possibly TRBD1 (5 bases). The CDR3 consists of 13 residues. V lost 8 bases and J 3 bases, leaving 13 bases between the germline ends. Germline assignment: CDR1 SGHVS and CDR2 FQNEAQ. CDR3 nucleotides: TGTGCCAGCCGGGGGGAGCTATACACTGAAGCTTTCTTT. It translates to CASRGELYTEAFF.

This clonotype was seen only a few times. The CDR3 DNA reads as TGTGCCACCAGCCAGGGGGAGAGCTATGGCTACACCTTC. This sequence encodes CATSQGESYGYTF. The chain couples TRBV15 to TRBJ1-2; 7 positions match TRBD1. Germline V gene lookup returns CDR1 LNHNV and CDR2 YYDKDF (reference sequence). This CDR3 has 13 residues. V dropped 5 bases and J dropped 4; count of bases not matched to a gene: 4.

The V gene is TRBV4-3, the J gene TRBJ2-7, with D unresolved. The CDR3 loop spans 17 amino acids. Trimming stripped 0 bases from V and 2 bases from J, with 17 bases between. Germline CDR1 reads LGHNA; CDR2 reads YSLEER. DNA of the CDR3: TGCGCCAGCAGCCAAGATCAACGAGCGACCCAGGCCTACGAGCAGTACTTC. Encoded protein: CASSQDQRATQAYEQYF.

This clonotype was counted a few times. V and J are TRBV7-9 and TRBJ1-1; the D is unclear. The CDR3 sequence is 11 residues long. The germline gives CDR1 SEHNR, CDR2 FQNEAQ (reference sequence). The V end was cut by 5 bases, the J end by 7 bases, with 8 bases between. CDR3 DNA: TGTGCCAGCAGCCTCCCCTATGAAGCTTTCTTT. It is translated as CASSLPYEAFF. Variable domain in full (rest from reference TRBV7-9 and TRBJ1-1): DTGVSQNPRHKITKRGQNVTFRCDPISEHNRLYWYRQTLGQGPEFLTYFQNEAQLEKSRLLSDRFSAERPKGSFSTLEIQRTEQGDSAMYLCASSLPYEAFFGQGTRLTVV.

The chain links TRBV14 to TRBJ2-6; D remains ambiguous. CDR1 is SGHDN, CDR2 FVKESK, per germline. With 0 bases removed from V and 1 base from J, the gap between germline ends came to 7 bases. The CDR3 has 16 amino acids. CDR3 sequence: CASSQEQTSGANVLTF. CDR3 coding DNA: TGTGCCAGCAGCCAAGAACAGACTTCTGGGGCCAACGTCCTGACTTTC.

V usage is TRBV5-1 and J usage is TRBJ2-7, with a weak D call TRBD2 (6 bases). Germline V CDR1 and CDR2: SGHRS, YFSETQ. CDR3 length: 15 amino acids. Trimming shortened V by 0 bases and J by 5 bases, and 15 bases separated the two germline ends. The CDR3 region has the DNA TGCGCCAGCAGCTTGGGGACCAGACTAGATAACGAGCAGTACTTC. Amino acids: CASSLGTRLDNEQYF.

The chain combines TRBV7-2 with TRBJ2-3; weak D call: TRBD1 (8 bases). The CDR3 loop spans 19 amino acids. Germline V gives CDR1 SGHTA, CDR2 FQGNSA. V lost 6 bases and J lost 0, with 25 bases in between. CDR3 bases: TGTGCCAGCAGTCCTAGGACAGGGTCCCTAGCGGCTAGCACAGATACGCAGTATTTT. Translating it yields CASSPRTGSLAASTDTQYF.

The J gene is TRBJ2-1, the V gene TRBV9; tentative D call: TRBD2 (5 bases). Germline assignment: CDR1 SGDLS and CDR2 YYNGEE. The CDR3 runs to 14 residues. Trimming left V 4 bases short and J 9 bases short, with 17 bases between. This chain's CDR3 is CASSPPPGILEQFF. DNA for the CDR3: TGTGCCAGCAGCCCCCCTCCGGGAATTCTTGAGCAGTTCTTC.

The chain joins TRBV3-1 to TRBJ2-1; 9 positions match TRBD1. There are 16 residues in the CDR3. The J segment lost 7 bases and the V segment lost 0 bases, leaving 7 bases of the junction unmatched. Germline lookup yields CDR1 LGHDT and CDR2 YNNKEL (reference sequence). Written as DNA, the CDR3 is TGTGCCAGCAGCCAAGAACCCGGGACAGGGATTAATGAGCAGTTCTTC. Its translation is CASSQEPGTGINEQFF.

A few counts support this clonotype. The chain couples TRBV11-3 to TRBJ2-7; tentatively, D is TRBD1 (6 bases). The germline V gene encodes CDR1 SGHNT and CDR2 YENEEA. The CDR3 has 16 amino acids. The germline V and J ends were trimmed by 5 bases and 3 bases, with 20 bases remaining between them. CDR3 loop: CASSTSSGTPIYEQYF. For the CDR3, the DNA is TGTGCCAGCAGCACCTCATCCGGGACACCCATCTACGAGCAGTACTTC. Using reference TRBV11-3 and TRBJ2-7 for the parts outside the CDR3, the full variable domain is EAGVVQSPRYKIIEKKQPVAFWCNPISGHNTLYWYLQNLGQGPELLIRYENEEAVDDSQLPKDRFSAERLKGVDSTLKIQPAELGDSAVYLCASSTSSGTPIYEQYFGPGTRLTVT.